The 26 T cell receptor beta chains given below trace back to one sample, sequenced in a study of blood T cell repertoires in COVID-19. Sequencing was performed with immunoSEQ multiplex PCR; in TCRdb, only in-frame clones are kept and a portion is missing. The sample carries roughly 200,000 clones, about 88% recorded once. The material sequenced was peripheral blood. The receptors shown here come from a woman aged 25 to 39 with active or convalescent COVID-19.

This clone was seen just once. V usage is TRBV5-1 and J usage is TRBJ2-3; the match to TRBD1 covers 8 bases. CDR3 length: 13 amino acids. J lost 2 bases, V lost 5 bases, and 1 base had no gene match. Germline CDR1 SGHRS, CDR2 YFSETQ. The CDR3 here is CASRTGDTDTQYF. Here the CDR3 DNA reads TGCGCCAGCAGGACAGGGGACACAGATACGCAGTATTTT.

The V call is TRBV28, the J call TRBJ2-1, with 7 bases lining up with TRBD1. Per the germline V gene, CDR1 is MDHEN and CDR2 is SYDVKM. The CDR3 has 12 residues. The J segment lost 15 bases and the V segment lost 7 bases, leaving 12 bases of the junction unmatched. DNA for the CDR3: TGTGCCAGCACCGAAAACGGCGCAGGGGGGTTCTTC. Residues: CASTENGAGGFF.

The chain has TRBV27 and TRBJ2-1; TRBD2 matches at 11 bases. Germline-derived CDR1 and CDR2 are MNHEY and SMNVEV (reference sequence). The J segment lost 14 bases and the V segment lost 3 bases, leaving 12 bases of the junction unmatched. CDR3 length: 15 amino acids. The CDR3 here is CASSLASTSGSEKFF. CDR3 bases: TGTGCCAGCAGTTTGGCATCAACTAGCGGGAGTGAAAAGTTCTTC.

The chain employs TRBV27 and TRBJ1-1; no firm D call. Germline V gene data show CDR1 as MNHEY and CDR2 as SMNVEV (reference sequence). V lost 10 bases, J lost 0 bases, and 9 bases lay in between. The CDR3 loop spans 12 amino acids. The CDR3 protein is CATGYMNTEAFF. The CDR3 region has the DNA TGTGCCACGGGGTACATGAACACTGAAGCTTTCTTT.

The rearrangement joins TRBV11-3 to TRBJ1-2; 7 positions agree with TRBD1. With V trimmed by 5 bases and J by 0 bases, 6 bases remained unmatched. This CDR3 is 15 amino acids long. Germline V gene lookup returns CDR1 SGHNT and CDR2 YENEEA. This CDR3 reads CASSPRTGANYGYTF. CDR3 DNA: TGTGCCAGCAGCCCCCGGACAGGCGCTAACTATGGCTACACCTTC. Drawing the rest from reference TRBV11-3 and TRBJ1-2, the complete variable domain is EAGVVQSPRYKIIEKKQPVAFWCNPISGHNTLYWYLQNLGQGPELLIRYENEEAVDDSQLPKDRFSAERLKGVDSTLKIQPAELGDSAVYLCASSPRTGANYGYTFGSGTRLTVV.

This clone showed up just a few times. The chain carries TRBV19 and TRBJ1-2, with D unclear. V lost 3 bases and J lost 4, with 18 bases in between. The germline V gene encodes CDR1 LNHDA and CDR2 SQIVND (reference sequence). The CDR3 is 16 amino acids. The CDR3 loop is CASSMGSTPSFYGYTF. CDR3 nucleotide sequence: TGTGCCAGTAGTATGGGCTCTACCCCGAGTTTCTATGGCTACACCTTC.

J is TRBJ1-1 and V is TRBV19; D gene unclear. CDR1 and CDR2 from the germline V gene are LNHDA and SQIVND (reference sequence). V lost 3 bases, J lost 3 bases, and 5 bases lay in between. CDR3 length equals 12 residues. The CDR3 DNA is TGTGCCAGTAGTATCTCAGACACTGAAGCTTTCTTT. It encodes CASSISDTEAFF.

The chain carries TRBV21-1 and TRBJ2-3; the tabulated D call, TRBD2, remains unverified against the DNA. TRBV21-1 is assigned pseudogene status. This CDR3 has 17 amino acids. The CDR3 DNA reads TGTGCCAGCAGCAGAGGGACTAGCGGGAGTTACGCAGATACGCAGTATTTT. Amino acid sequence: CASSRGTSGSYADTQYF.

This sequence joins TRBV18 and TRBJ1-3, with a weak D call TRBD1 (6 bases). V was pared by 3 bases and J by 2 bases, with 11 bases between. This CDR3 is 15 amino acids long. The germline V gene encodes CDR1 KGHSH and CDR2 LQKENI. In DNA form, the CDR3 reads TGTGCCAGCTCACCTTTACAGGGTGCTGGAAACACCATATATTTT. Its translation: CASSPLQGAGNTIYF.

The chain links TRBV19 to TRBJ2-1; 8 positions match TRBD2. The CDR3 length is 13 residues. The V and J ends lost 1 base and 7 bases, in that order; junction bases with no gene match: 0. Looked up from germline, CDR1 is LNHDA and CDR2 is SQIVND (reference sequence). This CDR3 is CASSIVAGNEQFF. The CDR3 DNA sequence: TGTGCCAGTAGTATAGTAGCGGGGAATGAGCAGTTCTTC.

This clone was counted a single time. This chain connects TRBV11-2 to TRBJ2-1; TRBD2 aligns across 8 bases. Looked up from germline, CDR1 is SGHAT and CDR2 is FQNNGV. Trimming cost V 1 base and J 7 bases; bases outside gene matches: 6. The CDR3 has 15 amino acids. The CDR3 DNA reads TGTGCCAGCAGCTTAGCGGGAGGGAGTTGGAATGAGCAGTTCTTC. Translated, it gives CASSLAGGSWNEQFF.

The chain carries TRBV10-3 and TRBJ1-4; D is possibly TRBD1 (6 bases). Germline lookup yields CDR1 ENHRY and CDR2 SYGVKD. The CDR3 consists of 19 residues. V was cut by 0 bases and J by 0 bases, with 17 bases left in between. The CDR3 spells CAISESLGVTGATNEKLFF. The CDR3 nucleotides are TGTGCCATCAGTGAGTCCCTGGGGGTGACAGGAGCAACTAATGAAAAACTGTTTTTT.

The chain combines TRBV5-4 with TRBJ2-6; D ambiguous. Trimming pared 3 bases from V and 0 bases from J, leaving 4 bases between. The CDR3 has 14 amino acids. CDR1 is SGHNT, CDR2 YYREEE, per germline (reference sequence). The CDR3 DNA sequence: TGTGCCAGCAGCTCTCGCTCTGGGGCCAACGTCCTGACTTTC. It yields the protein CASSSRSGANVLTF.

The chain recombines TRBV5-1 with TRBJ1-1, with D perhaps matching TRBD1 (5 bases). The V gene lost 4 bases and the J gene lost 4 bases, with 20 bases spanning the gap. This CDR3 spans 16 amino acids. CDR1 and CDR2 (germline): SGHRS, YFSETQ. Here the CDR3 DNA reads TGCGCCAGCAGCCCCCCATATGGGGGGAGTGGCACTGAAGCTTTCTTT. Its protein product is CASSPPYGGSGTEAFF.

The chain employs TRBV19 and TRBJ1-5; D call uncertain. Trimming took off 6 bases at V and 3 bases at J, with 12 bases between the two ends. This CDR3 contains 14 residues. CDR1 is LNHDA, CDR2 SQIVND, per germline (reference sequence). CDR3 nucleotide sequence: TGTGCCAGTAGCAAACGAGTATACAATCAGCCCCAGCATTTT. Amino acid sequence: CASSKRVYNQPQHF.

The CDR3 spells CASSEAGTLETQYF. Written as DNA, the CDR3 is TGTGCCAGCAGTGAAGCTGGGACACTCGAGACCCAGTACTTC. The chain joins TRBV6-1 to TRBJ2-5, with D tentatively TRBD1 (6 bases). This CDR3 contains 14 residues. Germline lookup yields CDR1 MNHNS and CDR2 SASEGT. V lost 0 bases and J 5 bases, leaving 10 bases between the germline ends.

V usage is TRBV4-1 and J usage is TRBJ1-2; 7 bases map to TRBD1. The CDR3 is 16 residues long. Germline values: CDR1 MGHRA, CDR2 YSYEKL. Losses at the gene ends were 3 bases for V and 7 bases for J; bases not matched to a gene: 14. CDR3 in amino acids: CASSQPRQGSYGGYTF. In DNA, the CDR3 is TGCGCCAGCAGCCAGCCCCGACAGGGTTCCTACGGTGGCTACACCTTC.

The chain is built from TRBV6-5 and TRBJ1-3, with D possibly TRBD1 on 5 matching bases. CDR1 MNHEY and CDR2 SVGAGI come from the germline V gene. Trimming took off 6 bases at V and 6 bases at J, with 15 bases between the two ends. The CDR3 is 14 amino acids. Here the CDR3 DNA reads TGTGCCAGCAGCCTACCAGGGTGGGCAAACACCATATATTTT. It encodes CASSLPGWANTIYF.

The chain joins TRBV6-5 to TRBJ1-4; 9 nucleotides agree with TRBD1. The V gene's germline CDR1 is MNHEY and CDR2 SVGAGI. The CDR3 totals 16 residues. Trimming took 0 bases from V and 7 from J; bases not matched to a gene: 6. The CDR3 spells CASSYSNRGRGEKLFF. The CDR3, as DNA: TGTGCCAGCAGTTACTCAAACAGGGGGCGGGGTGAAAAACTGTTTTTT.

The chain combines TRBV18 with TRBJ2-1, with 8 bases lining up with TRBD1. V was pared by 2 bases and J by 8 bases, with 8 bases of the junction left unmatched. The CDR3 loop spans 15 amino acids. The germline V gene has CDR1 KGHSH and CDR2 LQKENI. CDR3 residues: CASSPAGIRGHEQFF. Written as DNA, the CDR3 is TGTGCCAGCTCACCAGCAGGAATCAGGGGGCATGAGCAGTTCTTC.

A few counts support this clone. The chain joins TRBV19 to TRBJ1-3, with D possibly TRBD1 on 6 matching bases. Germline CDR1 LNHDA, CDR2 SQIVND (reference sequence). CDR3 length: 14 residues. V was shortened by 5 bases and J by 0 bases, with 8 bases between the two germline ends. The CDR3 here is CASSPGHSGNTIYF. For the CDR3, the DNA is TGTGCCAGTAGTCCGGGACACTCTGGAAACACCATATATTTT.

The CDR3 coding sequence is TGCGCCAGCCGACAGGGCACCTACGAGCAGTACTTC. Amino acid sequence: CASRQGTYEQYF. The genes are TRBV10-2 and TRBJ2-7; 7 bases line up with TRBD1. Trimming cost V 8 bases and J 2 bases; bases outside gene matches: 3. This CDR3 contains 12 residues. CDR1 and CDR2 (germline): WSHSY, SAAADI.

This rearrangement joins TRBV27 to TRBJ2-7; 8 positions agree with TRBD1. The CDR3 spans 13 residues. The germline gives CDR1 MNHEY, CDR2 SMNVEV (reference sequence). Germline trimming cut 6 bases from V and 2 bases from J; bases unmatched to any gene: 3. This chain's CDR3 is CASRDRVAYEQYF. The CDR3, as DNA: TGTGCCAGCAGGGACAGGGTAGCCTACGAGCAGTACTTC.

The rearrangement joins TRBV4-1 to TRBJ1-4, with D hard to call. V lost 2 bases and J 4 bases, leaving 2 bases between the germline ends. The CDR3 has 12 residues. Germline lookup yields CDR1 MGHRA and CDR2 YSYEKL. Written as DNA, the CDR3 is TGCGCCAGCAGCCAATATAATGAAAAACTGTTTTTT. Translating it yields CASSQYNEKLFF.

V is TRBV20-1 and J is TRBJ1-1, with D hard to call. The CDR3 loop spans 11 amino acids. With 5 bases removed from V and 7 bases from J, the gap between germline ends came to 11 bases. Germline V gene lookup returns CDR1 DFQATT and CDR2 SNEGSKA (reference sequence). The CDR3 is CSAPLAVEAFF. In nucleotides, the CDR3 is TGCAGTGCTCCCCTTGCGGTTGAAGCTTTCTTT.

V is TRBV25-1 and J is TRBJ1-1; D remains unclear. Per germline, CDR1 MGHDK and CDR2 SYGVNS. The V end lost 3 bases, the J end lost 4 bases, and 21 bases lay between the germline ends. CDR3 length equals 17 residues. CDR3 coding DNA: TGTGCCAGCAGTGATCCCGTAGCGCGGGGAGGAGGCACTGAAGCTTTCTTT. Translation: CASSDPVARGGGTEAFF.